Included here is one T cell receptor beta chain sequence, with context. Its specificity is not known. The CDR3 covers 14 residues. Germline values: CDR1 SGHKS, CDR2 YYEKEE (reference sequence). The ends were cut back, 6 bases at V and 2 bases at J, with 12 bases in the middle. This record comes from a study of cytomegalovirus exposure and HLA in healthy donors. The wider study: A previous analysis identified fewer than 130 million unique TCR beta sequences derived from some 200 million T cells. Overall study results and limits: In an earlier analysis, about 87% or about 30%: the productive usage of most TCR beta V segments. In terms of immune exposure information, only CMV serostatus was available. When analyzed later, a missense DCLRE1C variant was found to be linked to TCR beta V- and J-gene trimming.

13 Jbeta primers and 60 Vbeta primers were used for the PCR. Assay: immunoSEQ multiplex PCR; the TCRdb copy retains only in-frame clones and omits some. The sample shows about 130,000 clones, roughly 82% of them seen only once. The chain uses TRBV5-5 and TRBJ2-1; D is possibly TRBD2 (5 bases). This receptor was taken from a young woman in good health and CMV-seropositive. What was sequenced was PBMCs. Here the CDR3 reads CASNRGGAYNEQFF. The CDR3 DNA reads as TGTGCCAGCAACCGAGGAGGCGCCTACAATGAGCAGTTCTTC.